This T cell receptor beta chain appears in the sequencing data of a study of cytomegalovirus exposure and HLA in healthy donors. Study-wide points: Rarity characterized most TCR sequences, yet some public TCRs appeared in many donors. In vitro work confirmed that three CMV-associated chains recognize CMV antigens. Later on, a genetic analysis was performed. It linked a missense variant in DCLRE1C with V- and J-gene trimming of TCR beta.

Use of 60 Vbeta and 13 Jbeta primers characterized the PCR. Libraries were prepared by immunoSEQ multiplex PCR; TCRdb keeps only in-frame clonotypes and omits some of them. Among 70,000 to 95,000 clones listed, approximately 56% were seen once. This clone was observed a handful of times. Antigen unknown. Germline assignment: CDR1 SGHTA and CDR2 FQGNSA. V gave up 2 bases and J gave up 1 base; unmatched junction bases: 7. The CDR3 has 17 amino acids. This sequence was found in a woman in her twenties or thirties in good health and CMV-seropositive. Sequencing used PBMCs. The rearrangement links TRBV7-2 to TRBJ2-7; 11 bases are a match to TRBD2. DNA of the CDR3: TGTGCCAGCAGCTTACAATTTAGCGGGGGGGCGTCCTACGAGCAGTACTTC. Its protein is CASSLQFSGGASYEQYF. The full variable domain, its missing parts supplied by reference TRBV7-2 and TRBJ2-7, is GAGVSQSPSNKVTEKGKDVELRCDPISGHTALYWYRQSLGQGLEFLIYFQGNSAPDKSGLPSDRFSAERTGGSVSTLTIQRTQQEDSAVYLCASSLQFSGGASYEQYFGPGTRLTVT.